The source of this TCR beta chain is a study of blood T cell repertoires in COVID-19. On the study more broadly: Whether acute or convalescent, the COVID-19 samples came from the United States, Italy and Spain. PBMCs, B-cell-depleted T cells, or T cells provided the cDNA or gDNA that made up the material.

J lost 2 bases, V lost 6 bases, and 6 bases had no gene match. The CDR3 runs to 15 residues. CDR1 is LNHDA and CDR2 is SQIVND in the germline V gene (reference sequence). Original analysis: By means of reference gene primer amplification, nucleated cell counts were estimated. The method was immunoSEQ multiplex PCR; TCRdb's version includes in-frame clones alone and lacks a portion of them. That table furnishes V, J and clone size, whereas the DNA furnished D and trimming. The sample has over 200,000 clones, roughly 87% seen once; the top ten hold over 1.5%. Source material: peripheral blood. The TCR was taken from a man aged 40-50 years with active or convalescent COVID-19. The chain couples TRBV19 to TRBJ2-2, with TRBD2 matching 7 bases. Here the CDR3 reads CASSPGTKNTGELFF. The CDR3 DNA reads as TGTGCCAGTAGCCCCGGGACTAAAAACACCGGGGAGCTGTTTTTT.